This T cell receptor (beta chain) was retrieved from a study of beta chain features in type 1 diabetes. Every bit of the isolated RNA underwent reverse transcription, so sequencing read expressed TCRB transcripts. The repertoire was sequenced with immunoSEQ multiplex PCR; TCRdb's copy has only in-frame clones and lacks some. The sample holds over 650,000 clones; 11% to 15% are singletons and the top ten take 0.03% to 0.045%. General study results and limits: In these data, an HLA type influence on TCRB rearrangement remained unresolved. In every one of the four CD4+ subsets, TCRB CDR3s were moderately but significantly shorter in Type 1 diabetes patients. Insertion counts at VDJ junctions were lower in type 1 diabetes patients, who also showed more deletions there. PCR might pick shorter templates more often, in the same way for patients and controls.

Germline CDR1 reads SGHTA; CDR2 reads FQGNSA. Trimming removed 4 bases at V and 10 bases at J, with 11 bases between. This CDR3 has 12 amino acids. This clone appeared a few times. Its antigen is unknown. The source of this sequence is a man aged 18 to 29 with type 1 diabetes. The specimen was naive CD4+ T cells from blood. The gene calls are TRBV7-2 and TRBJ2-1; D uncertain. CDR3 coding DNA: TGTGCCAGCAGCTCTTCGGGTGGAGAGCAGTTCTTC. Residues: CASSSSGGEQFF.